The following is a TCR beta chain sequence with its context. No antigen is known for it. Per germline, CDR1 MNHNY and CDR2 SVGAGI (reference sequence). Trimming pared 5 bases from V and 3 bases from J, leaving 19 bases between. This CDR3 is 16 amino acids long. The source of the sample is a study of somatic mutations in cytotoxic T cells in rheumatoid arthritis. The data were produced by immunoSEQ multiplex PCR, yet TCRdb's version contains in-frame clones alone and is incomplete. The repertoire has about 10,000 clones, 75% to 85% of them found once; the top ten carry about 12%. General observations from the study: For patients with rheumatoid arthritis, CD8+ clonality went up with age, while healthy controls showed no such change.

The gene calls are TRBV6-6 and TRBJ1-1; no clear D. Sequencing was carried out using CD8+ T cells sorted from blood. The TCR was taken from an adult with rheumatoid arthritis. The CDR3 coding sequence is TGTGCCAGCAGTCCCCCCAATTCACGGATCCACACTGAAGCTTTCTTT. It translates to CASSPPNSRIHTEAFF.